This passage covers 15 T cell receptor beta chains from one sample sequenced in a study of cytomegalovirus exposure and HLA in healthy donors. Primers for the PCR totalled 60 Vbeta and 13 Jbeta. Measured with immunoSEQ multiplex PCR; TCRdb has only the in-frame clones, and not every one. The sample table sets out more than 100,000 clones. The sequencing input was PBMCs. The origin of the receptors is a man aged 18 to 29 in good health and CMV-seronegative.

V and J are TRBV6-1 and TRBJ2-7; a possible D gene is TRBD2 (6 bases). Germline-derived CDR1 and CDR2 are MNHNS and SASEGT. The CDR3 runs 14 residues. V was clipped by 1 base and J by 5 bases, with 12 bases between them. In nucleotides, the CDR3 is TGTGCCAGCAGTGAAGAGTGGGGAGGCGACGAGCAGTACTTC. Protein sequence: CASSEEWGGDEQYF.

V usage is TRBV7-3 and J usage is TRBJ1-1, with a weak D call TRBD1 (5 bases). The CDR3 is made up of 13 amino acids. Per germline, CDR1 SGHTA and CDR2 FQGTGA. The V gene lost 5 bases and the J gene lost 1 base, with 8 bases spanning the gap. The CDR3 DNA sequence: TGTGCCAGCAGCCACGACAGGAACACTGAAGCTTTCTTT. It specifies CASSHDRNTEAFF.

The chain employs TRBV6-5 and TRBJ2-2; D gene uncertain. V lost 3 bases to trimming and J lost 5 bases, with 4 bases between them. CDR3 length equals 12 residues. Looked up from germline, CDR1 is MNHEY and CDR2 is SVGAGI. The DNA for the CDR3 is TGTGCCAGCAGTTATTCGACCGGGGAGCTGTTTTTT. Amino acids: CASSYSTGELFF.

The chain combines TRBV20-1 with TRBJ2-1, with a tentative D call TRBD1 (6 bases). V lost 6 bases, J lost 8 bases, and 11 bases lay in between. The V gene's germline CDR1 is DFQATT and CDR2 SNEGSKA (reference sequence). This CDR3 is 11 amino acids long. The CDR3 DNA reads TGCAGTGCACAAGGGGGTTATGAGCAGTTCTTC. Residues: CSAQGGYEQFF.

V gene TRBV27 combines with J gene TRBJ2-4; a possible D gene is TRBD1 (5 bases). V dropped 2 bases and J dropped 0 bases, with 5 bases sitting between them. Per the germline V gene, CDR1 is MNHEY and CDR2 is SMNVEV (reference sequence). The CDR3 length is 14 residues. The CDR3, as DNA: TGTGCCAGCAGTTTAAGGGGAGCCAAAAACATTCAGTACTTC. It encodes CASSLRGAKNIQYF.

CDR3 sequence reads: CASSETGSPHTEAFF. In nucleotides, the CDR3 is TGTGCCAGCAGCGAAACAGGGTCTCCGCACACTGAAGCTTTCTTT. This chain links TRBV9 with TRBJ1-1; a possible D gene is TRBD1 (6 bases). Germline V CDR1 and CDR2: SGDLS, YYNGEE. V was pared by 3 bases and J by 3 bases, with 15 bases between. CDR3 length: 15 residues.

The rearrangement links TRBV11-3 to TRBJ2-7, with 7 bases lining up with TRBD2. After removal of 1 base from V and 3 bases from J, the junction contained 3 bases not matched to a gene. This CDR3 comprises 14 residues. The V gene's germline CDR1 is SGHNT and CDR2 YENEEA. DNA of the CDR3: TGTGCCAGCAGCTTAGCCGCTAGCGGCTACGAGCAGTACTTC. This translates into CASSLAASGYEQYF. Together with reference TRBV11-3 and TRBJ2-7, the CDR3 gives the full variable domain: EAGVVQSPRYKIIEKKQPVAFWCNPISGHNTLYWYLQNLGQGPELLIRYENEEAVDDSQLPKDRFSAERLKGVDSTLKIQPAELGDSAVYLCASSLAASGYEQYFGPGTRLTVT.

CDR3 sequence (DNA): TGCGCCAGCAGTCAGGGAGGTACAGATACGCAGTATTTT. The encoded protein is CASSQGGTDTQYF. This sequence joins TRBV10-1 and TRBJ2-3, with D possibly matching TRBD2 (6 bases). CDR1 is WNHNN, CDR2 SYGVQD, per germline (reference sequence). The germline V and J ends were trimmed by 5 bases and 3 bases, with 9 bases remaining between them. The CDR3 sequence is 13 residues long.

The CDR3 sequence is CASSLSGRRSHQHF. CDR3 sequence (DNA): TGTGCCAGCAGCTTATCTGGCAGGAGGAGCCACCAGCATTTT. The chain couples TRBV7-9 to TRBJ1-5; D is undetermined. Trimming pared 2 bases from V and 12 bases from J, leaving 17 bases between. The CDR3 spans 14 residues. Looked up from germline, CDR1 is SEHNR and CDR2 is FQNEAQ (reference sequence).

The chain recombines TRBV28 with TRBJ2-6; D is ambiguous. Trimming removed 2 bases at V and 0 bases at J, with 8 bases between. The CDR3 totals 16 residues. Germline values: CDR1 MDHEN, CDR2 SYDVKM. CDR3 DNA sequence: TGTGCCAGCAGTTTAGGCCAAATCTCTGGGGCCAACGTCCTGACTTTC. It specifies CASSLGQISGANVLTF. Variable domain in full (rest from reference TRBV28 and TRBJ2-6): DVKVTQSSRYLVKRTGEKVFLECVQDMDHENMFWYRQDPGLGLRLIYFSYDVKMKEKGDIPEGYSVSREKKERFSLILESASTNQTSMYLCASSLGQISGANVLTFGAGSRLTVL.

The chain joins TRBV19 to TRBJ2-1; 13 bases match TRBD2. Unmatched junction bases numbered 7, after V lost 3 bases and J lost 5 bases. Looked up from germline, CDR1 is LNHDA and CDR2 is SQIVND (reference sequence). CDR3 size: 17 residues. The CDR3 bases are TGTGCCAGTAGTATCACTAGCGGGGGGGCGAGCGACAATGAGCAGTTCTTC. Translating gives CASSITSGGASDNEQFF.

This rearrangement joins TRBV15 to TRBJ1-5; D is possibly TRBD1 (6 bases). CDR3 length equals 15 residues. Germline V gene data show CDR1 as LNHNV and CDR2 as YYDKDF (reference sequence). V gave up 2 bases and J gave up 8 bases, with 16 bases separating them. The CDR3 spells CATSRQDRPREPQHF. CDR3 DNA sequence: TGTGCCACCAGCAGACAAGACAGGCCAAGGGAGCCCCAGCATTTT.

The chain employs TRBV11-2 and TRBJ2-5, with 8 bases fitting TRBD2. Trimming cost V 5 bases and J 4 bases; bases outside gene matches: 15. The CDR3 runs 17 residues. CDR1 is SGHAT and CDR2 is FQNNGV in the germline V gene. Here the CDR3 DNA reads TGTGCCAGCAGCCAAGGGTCTTCGGGGGGGGGCGGAGAGACCCAGTACTTC. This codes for CASSQGSSGGGGETQYF.

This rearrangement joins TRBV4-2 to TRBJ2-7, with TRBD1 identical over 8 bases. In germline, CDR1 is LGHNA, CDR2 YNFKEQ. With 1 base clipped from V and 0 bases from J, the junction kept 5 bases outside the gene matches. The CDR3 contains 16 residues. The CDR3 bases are TGTGCCAGCAGCCAAGCCCAGACAGGGGCCTCCTACGAGCAGTACTTC. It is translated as CASSQAQTGASYEQYF.

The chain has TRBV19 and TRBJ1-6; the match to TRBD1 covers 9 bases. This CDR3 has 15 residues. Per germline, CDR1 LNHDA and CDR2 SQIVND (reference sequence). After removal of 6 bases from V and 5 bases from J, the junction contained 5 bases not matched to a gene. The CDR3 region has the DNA TGTGCCAGTAGGGGGACAGGGTCTAATAATTCACCCCTCCACTTT. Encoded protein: CASRGTGSNNSPLHF.